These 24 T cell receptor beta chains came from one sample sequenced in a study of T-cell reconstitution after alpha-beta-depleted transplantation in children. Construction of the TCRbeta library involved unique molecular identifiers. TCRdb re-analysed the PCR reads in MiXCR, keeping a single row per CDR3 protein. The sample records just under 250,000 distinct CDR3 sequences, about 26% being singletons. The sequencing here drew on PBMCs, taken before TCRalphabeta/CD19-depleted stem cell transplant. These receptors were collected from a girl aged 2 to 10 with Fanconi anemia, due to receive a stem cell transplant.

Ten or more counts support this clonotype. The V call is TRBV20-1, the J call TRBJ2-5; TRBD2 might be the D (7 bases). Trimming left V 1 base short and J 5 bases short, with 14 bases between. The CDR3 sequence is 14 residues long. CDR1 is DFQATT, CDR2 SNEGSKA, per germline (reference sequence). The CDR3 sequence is CSARVRGAGETQYF. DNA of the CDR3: TGCAGTGCTAGAGTTCGGGGGGCCGGCGAGACCCAGTACTTC.

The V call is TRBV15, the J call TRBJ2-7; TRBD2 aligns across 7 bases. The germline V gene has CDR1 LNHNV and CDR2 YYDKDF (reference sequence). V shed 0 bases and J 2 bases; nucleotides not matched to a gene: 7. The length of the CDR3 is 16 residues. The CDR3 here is CATSRDLWGGAYEQYF. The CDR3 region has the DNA TGTGCCACCAGCAGAGATCTCTGGGGGGGGGCCTACGAGCAGTACTTC.

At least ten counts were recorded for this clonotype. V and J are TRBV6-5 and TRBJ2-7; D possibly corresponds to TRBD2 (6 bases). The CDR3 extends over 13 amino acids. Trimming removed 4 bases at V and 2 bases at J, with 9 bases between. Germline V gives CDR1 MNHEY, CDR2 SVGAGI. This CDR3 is CASSSSVPYEQYF. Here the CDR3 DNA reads TGTGCCAGCAGTTCTAGCGTCCCCTACGAGCAGTACTTC.

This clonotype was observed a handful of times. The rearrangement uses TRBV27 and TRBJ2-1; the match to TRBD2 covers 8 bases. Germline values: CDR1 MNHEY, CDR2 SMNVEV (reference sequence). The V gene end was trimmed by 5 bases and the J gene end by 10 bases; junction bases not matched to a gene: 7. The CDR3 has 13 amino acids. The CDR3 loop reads CASSPRTSREQFF. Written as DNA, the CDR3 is TGTGCCAGCAGTCCCCGGACTAGCCGGGAGCAGTTCTTC.

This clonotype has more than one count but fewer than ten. CDR3 loop: CASSPYSGQNNEQFF. The CDR3 coding sequence is TGTGCCAGCAGCCCGTACTCCGGACAGAACAATGAGCAGTTCTTC. V usage is TRBV7-7 and J usage is TRBJ2-1; D is possibly TRBD1 (6 bases). The CDR3 length is 15 residues. Germline CDR1 is SSHAT and CDR2 is FNYEAQ (reference sequence). Trimming left V 5 bases short and J 5 bases short, with 16 bases between. The full variable domain, rest sourced from reference TRBV7-7 and TRBJ2-1, is GAGVSQSPRYKVTKRGQDVTLRCDPISSHATLYWYQQALGQGPEFLTYFNYEAQPDKSGLPSDRFSAERPEGSISTLTIQRTEQRDSAMYRCASSPYSGQNNEQFFGPGTRLTVL.

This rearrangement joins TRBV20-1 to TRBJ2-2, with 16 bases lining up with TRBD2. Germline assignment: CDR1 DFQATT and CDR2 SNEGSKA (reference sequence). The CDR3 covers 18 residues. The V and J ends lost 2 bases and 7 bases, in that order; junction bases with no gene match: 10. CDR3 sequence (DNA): TGCAGTGCTAGATCACCGGGACTAGCGGGAGGGCCAATCGGGGAGCTGTTTTTT. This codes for CSARSPGLAGGPIGELFF.

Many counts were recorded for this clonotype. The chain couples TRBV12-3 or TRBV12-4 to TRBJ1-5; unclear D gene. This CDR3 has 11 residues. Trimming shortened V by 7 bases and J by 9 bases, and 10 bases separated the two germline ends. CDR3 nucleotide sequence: TGTGCCAGCACCGCCGGTTGGCCCCAGCATTTT. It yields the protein CASTAGWPQHF.

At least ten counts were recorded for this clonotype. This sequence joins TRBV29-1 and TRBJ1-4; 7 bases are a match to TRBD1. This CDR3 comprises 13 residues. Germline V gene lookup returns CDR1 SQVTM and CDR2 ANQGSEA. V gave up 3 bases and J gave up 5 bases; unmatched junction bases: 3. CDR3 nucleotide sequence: TGCAGCGTTGAGACAGGGATCAATGAAAAACTGTTTTTT. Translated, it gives CSVETGINEKLFF.

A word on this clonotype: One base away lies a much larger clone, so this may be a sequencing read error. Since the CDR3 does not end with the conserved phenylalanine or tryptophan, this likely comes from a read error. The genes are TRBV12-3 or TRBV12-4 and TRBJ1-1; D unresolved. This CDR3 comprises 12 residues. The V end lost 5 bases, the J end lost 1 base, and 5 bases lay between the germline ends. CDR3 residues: CASSRKNTEAFC. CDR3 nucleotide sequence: TGTGCCAGCAGTCGGAAGAACACTGAAGCTTTCTGT.

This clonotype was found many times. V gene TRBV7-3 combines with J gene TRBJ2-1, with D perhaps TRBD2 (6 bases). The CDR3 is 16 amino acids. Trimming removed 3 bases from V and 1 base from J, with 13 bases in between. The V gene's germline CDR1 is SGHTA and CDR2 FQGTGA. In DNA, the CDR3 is TGTGCCAGCAGCTTCGCTTCGGGAGCATCCTACAATGAGCAGTTCTTC. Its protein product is CASSFASGASYNEQFF. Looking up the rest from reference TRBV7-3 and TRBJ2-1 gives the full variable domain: GAGVSQTPSNKVTEKGKYVELRCDPISGHTALYWYRQSLGQGPEFLIYFQGTGAADDSGLPNDRFFAVRPEGSVSTLKIQRTERGDSAVYLCASSFASGASYNEQFFGPGTRLTVL.

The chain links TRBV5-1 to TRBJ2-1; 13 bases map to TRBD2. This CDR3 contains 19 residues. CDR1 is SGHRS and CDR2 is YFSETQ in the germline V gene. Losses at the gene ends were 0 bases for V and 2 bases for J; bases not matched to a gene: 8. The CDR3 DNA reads TGCGCCAGCAGCTTGGTCCGACTAGCGGGAGGATTAACCTACAATGAGCAGTTCTTC. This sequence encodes CASSLVRLAGGLTYNEQFF.

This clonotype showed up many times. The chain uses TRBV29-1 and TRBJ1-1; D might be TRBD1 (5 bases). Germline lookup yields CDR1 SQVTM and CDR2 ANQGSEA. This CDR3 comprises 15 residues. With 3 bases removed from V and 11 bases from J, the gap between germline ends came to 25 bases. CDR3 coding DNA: TGCAGCGTTGAGTCGGCGGACACCAAGGGGTTAGGGGCTTTCTTT. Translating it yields CSVESADTKGLGAFF.

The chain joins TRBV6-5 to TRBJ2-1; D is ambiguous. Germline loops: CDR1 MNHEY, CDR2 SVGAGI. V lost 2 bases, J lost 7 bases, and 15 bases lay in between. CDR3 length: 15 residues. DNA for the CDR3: TGTGCCAGCAGTTACCCAGCCAAGGGTGAAAATGAGCAGTTCTTC. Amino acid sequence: CASSYPAKGENEQFF.

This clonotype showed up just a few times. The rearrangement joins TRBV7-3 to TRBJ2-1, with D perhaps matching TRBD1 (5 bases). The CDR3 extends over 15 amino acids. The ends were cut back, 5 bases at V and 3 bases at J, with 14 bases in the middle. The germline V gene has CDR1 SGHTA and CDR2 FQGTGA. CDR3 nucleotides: TGTGCCAGCAGCCGACAGACCCCGGACTACAATGAGCAGTTCTTC. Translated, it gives CASSRQTPDYNEQFF.

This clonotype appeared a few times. CDR3 sequence: CASSSTSGSETQYF. The CDR3 coding sequence is TGTGCCAGCAGCTCCACTAGCGGGAGCGAGACCCAGTACTTC. The chain is built from TRBV11-3 and TRBJ2-5; TRBD2 matches at 11 bases. The CDR3 has 14 residues. Trimming removed 4 bases from V and 5 bases from J; junction bases left unmatched: 3. CDR1 and CDR2 (germline): SGHNT, YENEEA.

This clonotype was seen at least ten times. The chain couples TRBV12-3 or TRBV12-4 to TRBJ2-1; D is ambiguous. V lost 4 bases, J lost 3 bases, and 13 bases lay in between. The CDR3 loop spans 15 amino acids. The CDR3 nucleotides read TGTGCCAGCAGTTGGGGTAGGGCAAACTACAATGAGCAGTTCTTC. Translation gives CASSWGRANYNEQFF.

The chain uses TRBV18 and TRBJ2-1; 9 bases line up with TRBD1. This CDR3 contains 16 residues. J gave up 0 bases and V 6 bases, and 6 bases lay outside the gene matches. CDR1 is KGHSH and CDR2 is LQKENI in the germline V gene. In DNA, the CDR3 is TGTGCCAGCTCCTATACACAGGGGGCCTCCTACAATGAGCAGTTCTTC. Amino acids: CASSYTQGASYNEQFF.

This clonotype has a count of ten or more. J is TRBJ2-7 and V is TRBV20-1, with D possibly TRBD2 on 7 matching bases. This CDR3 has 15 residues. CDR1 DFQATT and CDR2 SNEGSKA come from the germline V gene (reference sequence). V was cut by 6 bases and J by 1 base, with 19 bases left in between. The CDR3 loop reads CSAAARGAFSYEQYF. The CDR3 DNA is TGCAGTGCCGCAGCTCGGGGGGCCTTTTCCTACGAGCAGTACTTC.

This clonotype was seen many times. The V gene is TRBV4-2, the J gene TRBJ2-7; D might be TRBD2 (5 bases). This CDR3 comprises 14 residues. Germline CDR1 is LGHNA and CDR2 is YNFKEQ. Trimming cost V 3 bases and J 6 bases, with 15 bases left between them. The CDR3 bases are TGTGCCAGCAGCCACCTAGCTTTTAATCGCGAGCAGTACTTC. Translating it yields CASSHLAFNREQYF.

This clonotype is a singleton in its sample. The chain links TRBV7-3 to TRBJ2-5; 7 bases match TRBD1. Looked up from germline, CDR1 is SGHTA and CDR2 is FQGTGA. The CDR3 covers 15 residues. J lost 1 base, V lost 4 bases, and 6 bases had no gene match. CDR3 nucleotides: TGTGCCAGCAGCTCGTCGGGACAGATCCAAGAGACCCAGTACTTC. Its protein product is CASSSSGQIQETQYF. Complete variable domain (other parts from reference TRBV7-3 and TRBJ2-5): GAGVSQTPSNKVTEKGKYVELRCDPISGHTALYWYRQSLGQGPEFLIYFQGTGAADDSGLPNDRFFAVRPEGSVSTLKIQRTERGDSAVYLCASSSSGQIQETQYFGPGTRLLVL.

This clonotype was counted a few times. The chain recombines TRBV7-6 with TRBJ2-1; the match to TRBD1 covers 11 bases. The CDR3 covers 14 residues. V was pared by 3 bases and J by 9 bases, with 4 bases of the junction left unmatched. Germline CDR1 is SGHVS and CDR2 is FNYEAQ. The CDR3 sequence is CASSFGQGAGEQFF. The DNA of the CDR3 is TGTGCCAGCAGCTTTGGACAGGGGGCGGGTGAGCAGTTCTTC.

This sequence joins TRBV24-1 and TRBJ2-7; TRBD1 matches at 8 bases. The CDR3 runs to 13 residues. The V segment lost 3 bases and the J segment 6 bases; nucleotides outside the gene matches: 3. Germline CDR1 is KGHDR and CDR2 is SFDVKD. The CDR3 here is CATSDADRAEQYF. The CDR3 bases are TGTGCCACCAGTGATGCGGACAGGGCCGAGCAGTACTTC.

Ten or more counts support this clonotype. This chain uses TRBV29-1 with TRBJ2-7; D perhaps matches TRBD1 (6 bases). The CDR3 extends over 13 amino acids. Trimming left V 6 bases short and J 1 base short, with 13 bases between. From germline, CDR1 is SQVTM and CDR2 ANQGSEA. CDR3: CSVGPDRSYEQYF. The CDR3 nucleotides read TGCAGCGTGGGCCCTGACAGGTCCTACGAGCAGTACTTC.

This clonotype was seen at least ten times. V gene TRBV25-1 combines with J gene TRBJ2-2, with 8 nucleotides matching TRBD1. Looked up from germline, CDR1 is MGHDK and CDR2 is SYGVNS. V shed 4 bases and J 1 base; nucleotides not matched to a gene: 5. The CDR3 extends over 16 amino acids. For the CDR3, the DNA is TGTGCCAGCAGTGGGCTGACAGGGGTGAACACCGGGGAGCTGTTTTTT. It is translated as CASSGLTGVNTGELFF.